Described below is a single T cell receptor (beta chain) sequence and its context. The ends were cut back, 4 bases at V and 0 bases at J, with 14 bases in the middle. Per germline, CDR1 ENHRY and CDR2 SYGVKD. The CDR3 is 16 residues long. This entry belongs to a study of cytomegalovirus exposure and HLA in healthy donors. PCR amplification relied on 60 Vbeta primers (plus 13 Jbeta primers). Assay: immunoSEQ multiplex PCR; the TCRdb copy retains only in-frame clones and omits some. The data hold more than 95,000 clones, with around three quarters observed a single time. V and J are TRBV10-3 and TRBJ2-3; D might be TRBD2 (5 bases). The receptor was derived from a man aged 30-40 years in good health and CMV-seronegative. The specimen sequenced was PBMCs. DNA of the CDR3: TGTGCCATCAGTGGGGAGTTAAGAGTTAGCACAGATACGCAGTATTTT. Residues: CAISGELRVSTDTQYF.